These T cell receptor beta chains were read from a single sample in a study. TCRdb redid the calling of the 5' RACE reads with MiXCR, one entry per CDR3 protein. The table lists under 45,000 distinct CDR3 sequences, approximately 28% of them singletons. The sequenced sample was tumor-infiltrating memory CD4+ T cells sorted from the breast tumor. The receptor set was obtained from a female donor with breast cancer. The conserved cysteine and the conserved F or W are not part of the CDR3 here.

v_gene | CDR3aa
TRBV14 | ASSQSLAGTSTDTQY
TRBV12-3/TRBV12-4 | ASSFERVTGLGNSPLH
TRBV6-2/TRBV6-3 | ASRGQGGDEQY
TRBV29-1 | SVEGTARDTDTQY
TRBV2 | ASSVQGGYEQY
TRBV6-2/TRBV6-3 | ASSWSSGTPEAF
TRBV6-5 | ASSYSTGSSDTQY
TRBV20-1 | SARADQGSRPQH
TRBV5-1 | ASSLSRPNTGELF
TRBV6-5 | ASSYSRDTQY
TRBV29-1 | SVEGGLAVYNEQF
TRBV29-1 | SVGGGITEAF
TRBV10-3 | AISETGQSVREQY
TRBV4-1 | ASSQAVAGTGSYEQY
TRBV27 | ASSFDRGNIQY